The following is a TCR beta chain sequence with its context. Its antigen is as yet unknown. This record belongs to a study of graft-versus-host responses after intestinal transplantation. Study-wide background: All recipients got anti-thymocyte globulin induction, then tacrolimus and steroids for roughly three years. Findings and caveats of the study: Early post-transplant HvG declines tracked with peak circulating GvH clone levels. The marrow of recipients harbored GvH clones, and ileum or blood showed some of them first.

CDR3 length: 16 residues. Losses at the gene ends were 4 bases for V and 0 bases for J; bases not matched to a gene: 5. Germline values: CDR1 SGHAT, CDR2 FQNNGV. Profiling relied on immunoSEQ multiplex PCR, and the TCRdb table lists in-frame clones only, not all of them. The data contain about 25,000 clones, approximately 95% of them singletons. The chain has TRBV11-2 and TRBJ2-1; TRBD2 matches at 8 bases. This clonotype was obtained from a human patient who received an intestinal transplant, so some T cells may come from the graft donor. Sample: PBMCs, taken 18 days after transplant. CDR3 region: CASSSRGDLSYNEQFF. CDR3 in DNA: TGTGCCAGCAGCTCGCGGGGGGACCTCTCCTACAATGAGCAGTTCTTC.